The 17 T cell receptor beta chains below come from one sample, sequenced in a study of T cell responses to AZD1222 COVID-19 vaccine. Using immunoSEQ multiplex PCR, the repertoire was profiled, and TCRdb retains in-frame clones only, with some absent. In the table there are 120,000 or so clones, about 90% of which are singletons. This specimen was peripheral blood, taken 28 days after the second AZD1222 dose. The receptors were sampled from an adult who received the AZD1222 COVID-19 vaccine.

The rearrangement joins TRBV13 to TRBJ2-1; TRBD2 matches 9 bases. The CDR3 loop spans 15 amino acids. CDR1 and CDR2 (germline): PRHDT, FYEKMQ (reference sequence). The V gene end was trimmed by 4 bases and the J gene end by 7 bases; junction bases not matched to a gene: 8. This chain's CDR3 is CASSWGGGAQNEQFF. The CDR3 coding sequence is TGTGCCAGCAGCTGGGGCGGGGGGGCGCAGAATGAGCAGTTCTTC.

The chain uses TRBV18 and TRBJ2-1; the D gene is possibly TRBD2 (6 bases). Trimming left V 6 bases short and J 1 base short, with 13 bases between. Germline V gene lookup returns CDR1 KGHSH and CDR2 LQKENI. The CDR3 runs to 15 residues. The chain's CDR3 is CASSPGTFSYNEQFF. In DNA form, the CDR3 reads TGTGCCAGCTCCCCCGGGACTTTTTCCTACAATGAGCAGTTCTTC.

The chain recombines TRBV27 with TRBJ1-4; D unresolved. The CDR3 spans 17 residues. From germline, CDR1 is MNHEY and CDR2 SMNVEV (reference sequence). The V end lost 6 bases, the J end lost 3 bases, and 20 bases lay between the germline ends. CDR3 DNA sequence: TGTGCCAGCAGCCCCACCAAAGAGGGTGCGGCTAATGAAAAACTGTTTTTT. Its protein is CASSPTKEGAANEKLFF.

The table lists this clone with a few counts. The rearrangement uses TRBV7-9 and TRBJ1-2; D gene unclear. The CDR3 totals 13 residues. Between the trimmed V and J ends, which lost 5 bases and 8 bases, there was a span of 15 bases. Per the germline V gene, CDR1 is SEHNR and CDR2 is FQNEAQ (reference sequence). CDR3 DNA: TGTGCCAGCAGCAGTGTTGACCGCTTGGGCTACACCTTC. Its protein product is CASSSVDRLGYTF.

The count of this clone is one. In DNA, the CDR3 is TGTGCCAGCAGCGTAGGGGGACTCCCAGGTGAGCAGTTCTTC. This sequence encodes CASSVGGLPGEQFF. V is TRBV9 and J is TRBJ2-1; tentatively, D is TRBD2 (6 bases). The CDR3 extends over 14 amino acids. The V end was cut by 0 bases, the J end by 9 bases, with 13 bases between. Per germline, CDR1 SGDLS and CDR2 YYNGEE.

The rearrangement uses TRBV19 and TRBJ1-2; D ambiguous. From germline, CDR1 is LNHDA and CDR2 SQIVND (reference sequence). The CDR3 is made up of 14 amino acids. V dropped 5 bases and J dropped 2 bases, with 12 bases sitting between them. The CDR3 loop is CASSPPGGNYGYTF. CDR3 DNA: TGTGCCAGTAGTCCTCCTGGCGGAAACTATGGCTACACCTTC.

The chain links TRBV9 to TRBJ1-1, with no clear D. This CDR3 has 15 amino acids. CDR1 and CDR2 from the germline V gene are SGDLS and YYNGEE. V lost 0 bases to trimming and J lost 1 base, with 10 bases between them. CDR3 bases: TGTGCCAGCAGCGTAGGTTTGTCAGCGAACACTGAAGCTTTCTTT. Residues: CASSVGLSANTEAFF.

The chain links TRBV11-2 to TRBJ1-2, with D possibly matching TRBD1 (6 bases). CDR3 length: 13 amino acids. CDR1 SGHAT and CDR2 FQNNGV come from the germline V gene. Trimming pared 1 base from V and 7 bases from J, leaving 10 bases between. The CDR3 sequence is CASSLVGAAGYTF. The DNA of the CDR3 is TGTGCCAGCAGCTTAGTGGGGGCTGCTGGCTACACCTTC.

In this sample, this clone turned up a few times. The rearrangement joins TRBV6-2 or TRBV6-3 to TRBJ2-7; TRBD2 might be the D (5 bases). CDR1 is MNHEY and CDR2 is SVGEGT in the germline V gene. The CDR3 consists of 15 residues. Trimming took 4 bases from V and 0 from J, leaving 13 bases between them. CDR3 protein: CASSFESDYSYEQYF. The DNA of the CDR3 is TGTGCCAGCAGTTTTGAAAGCGACTACTCCTACGAGCAGTACTTC.

This chain connects TRBV11-1 to TRBJ1-1, with D tentatively TRBD1 (6 bases). The V end was cut by 1 base, the J end by 5 bases, with 14 bases between. The CDR3 length is 15 residues. The germline V gene has CDR1 SGHAT and CDR2 FQDESV (reference sequence). The CDR3 region is CASSLDPGARTEAFF. The CDR3 DNA reads TGTGCCAGCAGCTTAGATCCGGGGGCGCGGACTGAAGCTTTCTTT. Based on the CDR3 plus reference TRBV11-1 and TRBJ1-1, the full variable domain is EAEVAQSPRYKITEKSQAVAFWCDPISGHATLYWYRQILGQGPELLVQFQDESVVDDSQLPKDRFSAERLKGVDSTLKIQPAELGDSAMYLCASSLDPGARTEAFFGQGTRLTVV.

J is TRBJ2-5 and V is TRBV19; TRBD1 aligns across 7 bases. The CDR3 is 15 amino acids. Trimming took 7 bases from V and 5 from J; bases not matched to a gene: 13. Germline V gene lookup returns CDR1 LNHDA and CDR2 SQIVND (reference sequence). CDR3 DNA sequence: TGTGCCAGTACTCCATCCGGGACAGCCCTTGAGACCCAGTACTTC. Translation: CASTPSGTALETQYF.

The chain couples TRBV19 to TRBJ2-1; D remains unclear. CDR1 is LNHDA and CDR2 is SQIVND in the germline V gene (reference sequence). The CDR3 is made up of 14 amino acids. V lost 7 bases and J 2 bases, leaving 12 bases between the germline ends. As DNA, the CDR3 is TGTGCCAGTACCCCTCGGATTACCTACAATGAGCAGTTCTTC. It is translated as CASTPRITYNEQFF.

The chain carries TRBV19 and TRBJ1-1; D uncertain. The CDR3 spans 14 residues. Germline lookup yields CDR1 LNHDA and CDR2 SQIVND (reference sequence). V was clipped by 8 bases and J by 1 base, with 14 bases between them. In nucleotides, the CDR3 is TGTGCCAGTCGTCCCGGGTCGACGAACACTGAAGCTTTCTTT. This codes for CASRPGSTNTEAFF.

The chain has TRBV27 and TRBJ2-2; tentatively, D is TRBD1 (8 bases). CDR1 MNHEY and CDR2 SMNVEV come from the germline V gene (reference sequence). Trimming pared 5 bases from V and 5 bases from J, leaving 21 bases between. The CDR3 loop spans 17 amino acids. CDR3 loop: CASSRAQGGDLTGELFF. The CDR3 DNA reads TGTGCCAGCAGTCGAGCACAGGGGGGGGATTTGACCGGGGAGCTGTTTTTT.

The sample holds a few counts of this clone. The chain combines TRBV14 with TRBJ2-7; D is unresolved. The V gene lost 3 bases and the J gene lost 2 bases, with 2 bases spanning the gap. The V gene's germline CDR1 is SGHDN and CDR2 FVKESK. The CDR3 consists of 11 residues. The CDR3 DNA reads as TGTGCCAGCAGCCAGACCTACGAGCAGTACTTC. Translation: CASSQTYEQYF.

The CDR3 protein is CASSIEGGEAFF. The CDR3 DNA is TGTGCCAGTAGTATAGAGGGAGGGGAAGCTTTCTTT. The chain uses TRBV19 and TRBJ1-1; no clear D. Germline V gives CDR1 LNHDA, CDR2 SQIVND (reference sequence). CDR3 length: 12 residues. The germline V and J ends were trimmed by 0 bases and 8 bases, with 7 bases remaining between them.

This rearrangement joins TRBV16 to TRBJ1-6; D remains ambiguous. The CDR3 loop spans 16 amino acids. Looked up from germline, CDR1 is KGHSY and CDR2 is FQNENV. V shed 2 bases and J shed 5 bases, with 13 bases lying between them. CDR3 nucleotides: TGTGCCAGCAGCCAAACTATCGGGTCTGATAATTCACCCCTCCACTTT. The encoded protein is CASSQTIGSDNSPLHF.